This TCR beta chain was recovered during a study of shared clonotypes between healthy human individuals. About the study: Every donor yielded three CD4 naive, three CD4 memory, two CD8 naive and one CD8 memory plate.

With respect to this clone: Its antigen is currently unknown.

Study-wide findings and caveats: Larger richness was generally estimated for naive than memory subsets.

Researchers ran the assay at a deep level. Profiling relied on immunoSEQ multiplex PCR, and the TCRdb table lists in-frame clones only, not all of them. The table has millions of clones, around nine tenths seen once; the top ten hold 0.11% to 0.15%. CDR1 and CDR2 from the germline V gene are SGHVS and FQNEAQ. V dropped 6 bases and J dropped 3 bases, with 21 bases sitting between them. CDR3 length: 16 residues. The source of this sequence is a man younger than 35 in good health. This rearrangement joins TRBV7-8 to TRBJ2-7, with unresolved D. Material for sequencing was naive CD4+ T cells sorted from blood. Subset meaning: CD45RA+ positively selected. CDR3 nucleotide sequence: TGTGCCAGCAGTCTGGGCCTTAACCTCCTCTACTACGAGCAGTACTTC. This encodes CASSLGLNLLYYEQYF.